Below, 18 T cell receptor beta chains from the same sample are listed, as sequenced in a study of blood T cell repertoires in COVID-19 (dated by TCRdb to 2020 to 2021). The library was obtained by the immunoSEQ multiplex PCR assay. TCRdb provides this immuneACCESS table in a form limited to in-frame rearrangements. Some clones are lacking; in checked studies, under half of them reflect an unresolved V gene, and why the rest are absent is not known. The sample includes approximately 280,000 clones, with about nine tenths observed a single time. The ten biggest clones cover under 3% of the sample. What was sequenced was PBMCs or T cells enriched from blood (not recorded which). The receptors shown here come from a woman aged 18-29 years who had recovered from COVID-19.

This chain links TRBV11-2 with TRBJ1-2; D may be TRBD1 (5 bases). CDR1 is SGHAT, CDR2 FQNNGV, per germline. Between the trimmed V and J ends, which lost 1 base and 8 bases, there was a span of 14 bases. The CDR3 has 14 amino acids. CDR3 sequence (DNA): TGTGCCAGCAGCTTAGCCCAAGGGGTCGACGGCTACACCTTC. Its protein product is CASSLAQGVDGYTF.

The chain employs TRBV18 and TRBJ2-7; the D gene is possibly TRBD1 (5 bases). Germline CDR1 KGHSH, CDR2 LQKENI. The V and J ends lost 0 bases and 3 bases respectively, with 12 bases between them. CDR3 length: 15 amino acids. The CDR3 sequence: CASSPPIGANYEQYF. The CDR3 DNA reads as TGTGCCAGCTCACCACCCATAGGGGCCAACTACGAGCAGTACTTC.

The chain links TRBV27 to TRBJ1-2; 8 bases are shared with TRBD1. Unmatched junction bases numbered 11, after V lost 5 bases and J lost 3 bases. The CDR3 totals 16 residues. Germline CDR1 and CDR2: MNHEY and SMNVEV (reference sequence). The CDR3 DNA follows: TGTGCCAGCAGTCCAATTTCGGCGGACAGGGACTATGGCTACACCTTC. Amino acid sequence: CASSPISADRDYGYTF.

The V call is TRBV11-2, the J call TRBJ1-1, with 7 bases lining up with TRBD1. The V and J ends lost 5 bases and 7 bases, in that order; junction bases with no gene match: 7. The CDR3 covers 13 residues. CDR1 is SGHAT, CDR2 FQNNGV, per germline. CDR3 region: CASSPLTGFEAFF. CDR3 DNA sequence: TGTGCCAGCAGCCCCCTGACAGGGTTTGAAGCTTTCTTT. The full variable domain, with the rest looked up from reference TRBV11-2 and TRBJ1-1, is EAGVAQSPRYKIIEKRQSVAFWCNPISGHATLYWYQQILGQGPKLLIQFQNNGVVDDSQLPKDRFSAERLKGVDSTLKIQPAKLEDSAVYLCASSPLTGFEAFFGQGTRLTVV.

V usage is TRBV19 and J usage is TRBJ2-1; D might be TRBD2 (6 bases). Trimming cost V 4 bases and J 0 bases, with 10 bases left between them. The CDR3 length is 15 residues. Per germline, CDR1 LNHDA and CDR2 SQIVND (reference sequence). The CDR3 coding sequence is TGTGCCAGTAGTAACGACGGGAGCTCCTACAATGAGCAGTTCTTC. Protein sequence: CASSNDGSSYNEQFF.

The chain has TRBV28 and TRBJ2-4, with 13 bases aligning to TRBD2. CDR1 is MDHEN, CDR2 SYDVKM, per germline. V was clipped by 2 bases and J by 8 bases; unmatched bases: 3. CDR3 size: 15 residues. CDR3 sequence (DNA): TGTGCCAGCAGTTTACGGACTAGCGGGAGCGACATTCAGTACTTC. Encoded protein: CASSLRTSGSDIQYF.

The genes are TRBV5-1 and TRBJ2-1; unclear D gene. Germline V lookup: CDR1 SGHRS, CDR2 YFSETQ. V lost 0 bases and J lost 3, with 10 bases in between. The CDR3 totals 15 residues. This CDR3 reads CASSLVQSYYNEQFF. The CDR3 DNA is TGCGCCAGCAGCTTGGTACAGTCTTACTACAATGAGCAGTTCTTC.

This clone was seen just once. V and J are TRBV18 and TRBJ2-6, with D possibly TRBD1 on 5 matching bases. From germline, CDR1 is KGHSH and CDR2 LQKENI. CDR3 length equals 16 residues. Trimming shortened V by 6 bases and J by 0 bases, and 12 bases separated the two germline ends. The CDR3 DNA is TGTGCCAGCTCCCTTGGACAACTCTCTGGGGCCAACGTCCTGACTTTC. Protein product: CASSLGQLSGANVLTF. Combining the CDR3 with reference TRBV18 and TRBJ2-6 gives the whole variable domain NAGVMQNPRHLVRRRGQEARLRCSPMKGHSHVYWYRQLPEEGLKFMVYLQKENIIDESGMPKERFSAEFPKEGPSILRIQQVVRGDSAAYFCASSLGQLSGANVLTFGAGSRLTVL.

V gene TRBV19 combines with J gene TRBJ2-7; TRBD2 agrees at 12 bases. The V gene end was trimmed by 10 bases and the J gene end by 4 bases; junction bases not matched to a gene: 5. Germline values: CDR1 LNHDA, CDR2 SQIVND (reference sequence). The CDR3 contains 13 residues. The DNA of the CDR3 is TGTGCCAACGCTAGCGGGGGGGCATACGAGCAGTACTTC. It yields the protein CANASGGAYEQYF.

The chain recombines TRBV15 with TRBJ2-3; 9 bases align to TRBD1. Per the germline V gene, CDR1 is LNHNV and CDR2 is YYDKDF (reference sequence). The CDR3 runs 17 residues. Unmatched junction bases numbered 12, after V lost 0 bases and J lost 8 bases. This chain's CDR3 is CATSRDWGQGVLLTQYF. The CDR3 DNA is TGTGCCACCAGCAGAGATTGGGGACAGGGAGTGTTACTTACGCAGTATTTT.

The chain recombines TRBV4-3 with TRBJ2-2; D uncertain. V was pared by 1 base and J by 7 bases, with 7 bases between. Germline loops: CDR1 LGHNA, CDR2 YSLEER. CDR3 length: 13 residues. The chain's CDR3 is CASSQAHSGELFF. CDR3 sequence (DNA): TGCGCCAGCAGCCAAGCCCACAGCGGGGAGCTGTTTTTT.

The rearrangement joins TRBV19 to TRBJ1-4; 7 bases map to TRBD1. Germline V lookup: CDR1 LNHDA, CDR2 SQIVND (reference sequence). Trimming at V came to 6 bases and at J to 10 bases, leaving 8 bases not matched to a gene. The CDR3 consists of 13 residues. CDR3 sequence: CASSTGAWGKLFF. The CDR3 coding sequence is TGTGCCAGTAGCACAGGGGCCTGGGGAAAACTGTTTTTT.

The chain is built from TRBV29-1 and TRBJ2-2; 9 bases fit TRBD1. Trimming at V came to 6 bases and at J to 8 bases, leaving 4 bases not matched to a gene. From germline, CDR1 is SQVTM and CDR2 ANQGSEA. The length of the CDR3 is 12 residues. The CDR3 protein is CSVQGATGELFF. In nucleotides, the CDR3 is TGCAGCGTACAGGGGGCAACGGGGGAGCTGTTTTTT.

The chain employs TRBV6-5 and TRBJ1-5; D perhaps matches TRBD1 (5 bases). This CDR3 is built from 15 residues. V lost 6 bases, J lost 1 base, and 13 bases lay in between. Germline loops: CDR1 MNHEY, CDR2 SVGAGI. The CDR3 spells CASSALAGSNQPQHF. The DNA of the CDR3 is TGTGCCAGCAGCGCACTGGCAGGGAGCAATCAGCCCCAGCATTTT.

The gene calls are TRBV29-1 and TRBJ1-4; no firm D call. V lost 2 bases to trimming and J lost 7 bases, with 11 bases between them. The CDR3 is made up of 13 amino acids. Germline-derived CDR1 and CDR2 are SQVTM and ANQGSEA. CDR3 sequence (DNA): TGCAGCGTTGAAATCGTGAGTGGTGAAAAACTGTTTTTT. It codes for CSVEIVSGEKLFF.

The chain is built from TRBV5-6 and TRBJ2-1; 9 positions agree with TRBD2. The CDR3 contains 16 residues. V lost 0 bases to trimming and J lost 8 bases; unmatched junction nucleotides: 9. The germline CDR1 and CDR2 sequences are SGHDT and YYEEEE. DNA for the CDR3: TGTGCCAGCAGCTTGGCTGGCGGGGGGGCCGTGGATGAGCAGTTCTTC. It codes for CASSLAGGGAVDEQFF.

This clone was recorded only once. The chain links TRBV5-1 to TRBJ2-3; D may be TRBD1 (6 bases). Germline values: CDR1 SGHRS, CDR2 YFSETQ. Between the trimmed V and J ends, which lost 0 bases and 4 bases, there was a span of 9 bases. There are 14 residues in the CDR3. The CDR3 DNA is TGCGCCAGCAGCTTGGTTGGGGGCCCAGATACGCAGTATTTT. Translated: CASSLVGGPDTQYF.

The chain joins TRBV30 to TRBJ1-1, with D unclear. This CDR3 has 12 amino acids. Germline V lookup: CDR1 GTSNPN, CDR2 SVGIG (reference sequence). Trimming removed 8 bases from V and 3 bases from J, with 13 bases in between. CDR3 DNA: TGTGCCAGAAAGAGGGAGGACACTGAAGCTTTCTTT. Encoded protein: CARKREDTEAFF.